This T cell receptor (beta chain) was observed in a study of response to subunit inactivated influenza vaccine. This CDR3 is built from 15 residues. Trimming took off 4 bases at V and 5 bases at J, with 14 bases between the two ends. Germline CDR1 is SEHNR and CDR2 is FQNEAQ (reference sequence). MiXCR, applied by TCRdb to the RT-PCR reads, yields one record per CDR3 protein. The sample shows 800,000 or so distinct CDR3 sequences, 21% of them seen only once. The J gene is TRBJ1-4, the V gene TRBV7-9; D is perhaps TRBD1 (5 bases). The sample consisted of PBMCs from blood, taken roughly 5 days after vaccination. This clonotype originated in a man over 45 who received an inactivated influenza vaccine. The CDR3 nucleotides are TGTGCCAGCAGCTACGGGACCAGACCAAATGAAAAACTGTTTTTT. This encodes CASSYGTRPNEKLFF.